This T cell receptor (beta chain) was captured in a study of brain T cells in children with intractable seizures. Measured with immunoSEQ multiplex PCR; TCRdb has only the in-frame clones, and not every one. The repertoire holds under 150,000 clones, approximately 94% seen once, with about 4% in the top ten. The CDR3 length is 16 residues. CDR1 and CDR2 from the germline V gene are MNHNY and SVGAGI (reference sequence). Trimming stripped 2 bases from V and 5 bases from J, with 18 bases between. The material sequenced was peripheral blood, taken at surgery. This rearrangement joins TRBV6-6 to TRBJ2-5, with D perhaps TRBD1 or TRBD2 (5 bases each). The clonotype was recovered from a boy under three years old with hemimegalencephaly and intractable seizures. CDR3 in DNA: TGTGCCAGCAGTTACGGGACCGGCCCGCGAAGTGAGACCCAGTACTTC. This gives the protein CASSYGTGPRSETQYF.